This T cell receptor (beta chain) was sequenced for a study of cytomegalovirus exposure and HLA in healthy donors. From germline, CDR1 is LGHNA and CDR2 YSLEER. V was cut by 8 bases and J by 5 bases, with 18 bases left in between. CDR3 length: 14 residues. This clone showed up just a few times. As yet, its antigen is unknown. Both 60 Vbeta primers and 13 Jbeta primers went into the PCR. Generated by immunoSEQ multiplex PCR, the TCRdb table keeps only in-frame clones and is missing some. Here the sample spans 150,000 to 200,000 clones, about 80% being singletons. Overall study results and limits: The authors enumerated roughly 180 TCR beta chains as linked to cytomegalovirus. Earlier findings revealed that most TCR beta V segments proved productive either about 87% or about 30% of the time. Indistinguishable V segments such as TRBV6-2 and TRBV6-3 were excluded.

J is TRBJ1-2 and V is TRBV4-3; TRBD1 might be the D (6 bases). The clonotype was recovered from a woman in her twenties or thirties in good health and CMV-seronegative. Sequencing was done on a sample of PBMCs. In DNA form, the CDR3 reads TGCGCCAGCCGTGTCGTTGGGGGCCGGTATGGCTACACCTTC. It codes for CASRVVGGRYGYTF.